This T cell receptor (beta chain) was documented in a study of T cell responses to AZD1222 COVID-19 vaccine. General study points: Researchers took repertoire samples only after the peak T cell response had come.

Measured with immunoSEQ multiplex PCR; TCRdb has only the in-frame clones, and not every one. Of 120,000 or so clones in the sample, 70% to 90% are singletons; the top ten hold roughly 3.1%. Comment on this clone: Its antigen is not known.

Germline V lookup: CDR1 KGHSH, CDR2 LQKENI. This CDR3 spans 14 amino acids. V lost 1 base to trimming and J lost 6 bases, with 12 bases between them. The source was peripheral blood, collected 28 days after the second AZD1222 dose. The sequence came from an adult who received the AZD1222 COVID-19 vaccine. The chain employs TRBV18 and TRBJ1-1; D call uncertain. For the CDR3, the DNA is TGTGCCAGCTCACCACGGTTAGGATCCGCTGAAGCTTTCTTT. Amino acid sequence: CASSPRLGSAEAFF.